This T cell receptor beta chain was found in a study of human T cells and chemical hapten exposure. Notes on the study in general: Those TCRs sitting above 1 in 1000 frequency stayed the same with DPC sensitization.

Time point specified: patch test 3, about 24 weeks after DPC sensitization. Stated treatment: therapeutic diphenylcyclopropenone sensitization with weekly scalp DPC. This CDR3 has 16 residues. Trimming removed 0 bases from V and 0 bases from J, with 11 bases in between. Per the germline V gene, CDR1 is PRHDT and CDR2 is FYEKMQ (reference sequence). This clonotype was counted a few times. The antigen is unknown. Using its own MiXCR run on the RACE reads, TCRdb lists one record per CDR3 protein. The sample lists more than 100,000 distinct CDR3 sequences, 11% occurring once. This receptor was obtained from a woman aged 50 to 60 with alopecia areata. Some clones in this sample may be carry-over from other donors' samples. Sample: whole blood, taken in connection with sensitization to the hapten diphenylcyclopropenone (DPC). The J gene is TRBJ1-1, the V gene TRBV13, with D perhaps matching TRBD1 (6 bases). CDR3 residues: CASSLGGGQLNTEAFF. CDR3 in DNA: TGTGCCAGCAGCTTAGGGGGGGGCCAGTTGAACACTGAAGCTTTCTTT.